This T cell receptor beta chain was identified during a study of tissue T cells after allogeneic stem cell transplantation. Study-level results: Which tissue TCRs were alloreactive or antigen-specific was not determined. Some clones might be persisting host cells. In patients and mice, blood and spleen missed much of tissue repertoire. The patient cohort was small and clinically heterogeneous, with limited sampling depth. Across patients, clones rarely overlapped, yet motif clusters were shared tissue-specifically.

Remarks on this clone: The antigen remains undetermined. The genes and germline here are from mouse. The read is 1 residue too short to cover the CDR3 end, so that end is filled in from the germline J gene.

Only in-frame clones appear in the TCRdb table, and some are missing; sequencing was by immunoSEQ multiplex PCR. The sample holds approximately 45,000 clones, about 73% seen once. CDR1 SGHSA and CDR2 FRNQAP come from the germline V gene. This CDR3 spans 15 amino acids. V lost 5 bases to trimming and J lost 0 bases, with 11 bases between them. The receptor comes from a pool of C57BL/6 mice in good health. The sample consisted of sorted cells pooled from one or two spleens. The J gene is TRBJ2-1, the V gene TRBV16, with D tentatively TRBD1 (6 bases). CDR3 DNA, as far as it was read: TGTGCAAGCAGCGCCGGGACAACTAACTATGCTGAGCAGTTC. It specifies CASSAGTTNYAEQF. The full CDR3 is CASSAGTTNYAEQFF.